The present entry profiles one T cell receptor (beta chain) with its context. The ends were cut back, 5 bases at V and 6 bases at J, with 19 bases in the middle. CDR3 length equals 16 residues. CDR1 is SGHTA, CDR2 FQGNSA, per germline. The entry originates in a study of blood T cell repertoires in COVID-19. Study-wide background: Spain, Italy and the United States supplied samples that represented acute and convalescent COVID-19. Sources were T cells, B-cell-depleted T cells, or PBMCs; the material itself was cDNA or gDNA.

In the authors' workflow: Amplification of reference gene primers was used by the study to estimate nucleated cell counts. The method was immunoSEQ multiplex PCR; TCRdb's version includes in-frame clones alone and lacks a portion of them. V and J calls plus clone size are reproduced from that table; the DNA served to infer D and trimming. The sample includes more than 85,000 clones, 80% seen only once; the top ten take around 4.7%. This clonotype was sampled from a human donor in a cohort sampled during active or convalescent COVID-19. The sequenced material came from peripheral blood. The chain couples TRBV7-2 to TRBJ1-4, with D tentatively TRBD1 (6 bases). Here the CDR3 reads CASSHRDNQFDEKLFF. The CDR3 DNA is TGTGCCAGCAGCCATCGGGACAACCAGTTCGATGAAAAACTGTTTTTT.